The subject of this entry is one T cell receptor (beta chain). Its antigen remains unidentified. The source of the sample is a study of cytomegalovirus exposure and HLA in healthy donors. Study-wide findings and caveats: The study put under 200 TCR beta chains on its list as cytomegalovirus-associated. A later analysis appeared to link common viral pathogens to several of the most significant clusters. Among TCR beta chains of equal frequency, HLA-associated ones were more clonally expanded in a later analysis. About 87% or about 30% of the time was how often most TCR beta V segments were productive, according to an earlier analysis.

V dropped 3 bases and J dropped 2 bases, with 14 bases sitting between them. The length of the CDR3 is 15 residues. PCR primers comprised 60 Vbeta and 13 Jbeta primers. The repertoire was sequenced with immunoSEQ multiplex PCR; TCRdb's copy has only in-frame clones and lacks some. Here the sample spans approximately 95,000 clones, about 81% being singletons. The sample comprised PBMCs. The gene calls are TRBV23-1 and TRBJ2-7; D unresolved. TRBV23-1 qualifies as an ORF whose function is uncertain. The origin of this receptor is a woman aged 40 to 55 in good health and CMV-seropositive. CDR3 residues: CASSHHYALPYEQYF. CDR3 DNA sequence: TGCGCCAGCAGTCACCACTATGCCCTCCCCTACGAGCAGTACTTC.